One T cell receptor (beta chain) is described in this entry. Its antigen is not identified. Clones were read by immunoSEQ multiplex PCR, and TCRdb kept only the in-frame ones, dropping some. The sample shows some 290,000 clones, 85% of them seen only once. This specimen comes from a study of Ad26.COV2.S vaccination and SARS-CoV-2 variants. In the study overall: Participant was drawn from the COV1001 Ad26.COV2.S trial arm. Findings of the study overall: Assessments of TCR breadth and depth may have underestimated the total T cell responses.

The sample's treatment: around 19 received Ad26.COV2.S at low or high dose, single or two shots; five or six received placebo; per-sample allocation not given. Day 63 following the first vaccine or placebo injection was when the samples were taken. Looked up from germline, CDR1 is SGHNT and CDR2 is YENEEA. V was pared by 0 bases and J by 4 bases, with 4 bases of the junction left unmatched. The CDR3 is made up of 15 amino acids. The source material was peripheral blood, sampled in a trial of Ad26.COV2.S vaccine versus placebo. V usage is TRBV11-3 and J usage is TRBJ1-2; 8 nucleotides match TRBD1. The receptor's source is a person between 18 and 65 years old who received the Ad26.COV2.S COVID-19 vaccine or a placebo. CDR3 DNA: TGTGCCAGCAGCTTAGATTGGCAGGGGGCCTATGGCTACACCTTC. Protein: CASSLDWQGAYGYTF.